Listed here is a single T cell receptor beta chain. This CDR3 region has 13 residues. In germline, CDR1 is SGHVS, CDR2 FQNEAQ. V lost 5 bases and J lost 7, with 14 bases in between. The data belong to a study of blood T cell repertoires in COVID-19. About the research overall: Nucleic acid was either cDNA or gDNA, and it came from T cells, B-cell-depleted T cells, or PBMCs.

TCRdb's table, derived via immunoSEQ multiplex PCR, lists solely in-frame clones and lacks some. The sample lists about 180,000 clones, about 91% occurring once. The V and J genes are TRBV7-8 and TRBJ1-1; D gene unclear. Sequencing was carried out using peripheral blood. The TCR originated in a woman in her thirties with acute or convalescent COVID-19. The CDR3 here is CASSMEARLEAFF. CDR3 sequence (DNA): TGTGCCAGCAGCATGGAGGCGAGGCTTGAAGCTTTCTTT. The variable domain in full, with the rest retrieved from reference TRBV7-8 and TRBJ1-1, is GAGVSQSPRYKVAKRGQDVALRCDPISGHVSLFWYQQALGQGPEFLTYFQNEAQLDKSGLPSDRFFAERPEGSVSTLKIQRTQQEDSAVYLCASSMEARLEAFFGQGTRLTVV.